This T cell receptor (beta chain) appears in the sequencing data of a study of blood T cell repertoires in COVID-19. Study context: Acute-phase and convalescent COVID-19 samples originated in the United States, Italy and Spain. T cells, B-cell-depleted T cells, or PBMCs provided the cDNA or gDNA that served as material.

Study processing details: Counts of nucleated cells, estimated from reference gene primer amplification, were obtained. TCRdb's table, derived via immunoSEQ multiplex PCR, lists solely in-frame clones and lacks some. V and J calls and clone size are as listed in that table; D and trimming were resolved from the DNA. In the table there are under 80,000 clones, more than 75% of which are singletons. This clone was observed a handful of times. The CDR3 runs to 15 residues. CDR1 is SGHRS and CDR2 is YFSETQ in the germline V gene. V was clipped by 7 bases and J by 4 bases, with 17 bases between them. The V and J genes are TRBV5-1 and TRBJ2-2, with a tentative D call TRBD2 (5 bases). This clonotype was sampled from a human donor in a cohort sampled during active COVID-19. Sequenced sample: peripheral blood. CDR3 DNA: TGCGCCAGCCGTGATCTCGGACTCCCCACCGGGGAGCTGTTTTTT. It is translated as CASRDLGLPTGELFF.